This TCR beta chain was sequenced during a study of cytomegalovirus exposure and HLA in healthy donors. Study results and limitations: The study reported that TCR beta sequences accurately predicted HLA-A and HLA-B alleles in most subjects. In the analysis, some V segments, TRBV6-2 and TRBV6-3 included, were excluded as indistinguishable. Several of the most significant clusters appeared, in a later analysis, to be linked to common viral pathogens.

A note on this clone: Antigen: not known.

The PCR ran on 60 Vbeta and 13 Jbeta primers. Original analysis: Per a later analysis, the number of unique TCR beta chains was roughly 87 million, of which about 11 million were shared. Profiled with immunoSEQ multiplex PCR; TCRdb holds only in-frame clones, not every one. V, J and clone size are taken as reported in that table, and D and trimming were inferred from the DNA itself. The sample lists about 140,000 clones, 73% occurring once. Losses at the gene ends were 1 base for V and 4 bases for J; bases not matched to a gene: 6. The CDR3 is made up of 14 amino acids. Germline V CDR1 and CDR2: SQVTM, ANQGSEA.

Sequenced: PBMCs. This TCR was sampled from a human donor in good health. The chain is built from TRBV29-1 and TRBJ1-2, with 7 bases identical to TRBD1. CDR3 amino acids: CSVEGLQGFYGYTF. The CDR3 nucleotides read TGCAGCGTTGAAGGGCTACAGGGGTTCTATGGCTACACCTTC.